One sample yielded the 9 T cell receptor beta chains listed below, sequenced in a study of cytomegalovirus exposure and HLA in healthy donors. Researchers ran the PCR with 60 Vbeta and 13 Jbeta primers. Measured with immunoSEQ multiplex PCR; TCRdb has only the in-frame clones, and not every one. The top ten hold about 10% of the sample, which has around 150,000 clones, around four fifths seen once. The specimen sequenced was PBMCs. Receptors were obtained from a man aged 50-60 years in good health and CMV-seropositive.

As DNA, the CDR3 is TGTGCCAGCAGCCCGGGACTAGCGGGGGGGATAGCCAAAAACATTCAGTACTTC. It specifies CASSPGLAGGIAKNIQYF. The chain couples TRBV7-8 to TRBJ2-4; 16 bases line up with TRBD2. Losses at the gene ends were 5 bases for V and 0 bases for J; bases not matched to a gene: 4. This CDR3 region has 18 residues. The germline V gene has CDR1 SGHVS and CDR2 FQNEAQ.

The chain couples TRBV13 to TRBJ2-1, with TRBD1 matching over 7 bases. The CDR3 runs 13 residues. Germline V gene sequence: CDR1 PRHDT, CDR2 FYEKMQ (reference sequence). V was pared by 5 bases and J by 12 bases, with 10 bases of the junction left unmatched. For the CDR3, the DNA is TGTGCCAGCAGCGCAAGGGGGCCCCCAGGGCAGTTCTTC. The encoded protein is CASSARGPPGQFF.

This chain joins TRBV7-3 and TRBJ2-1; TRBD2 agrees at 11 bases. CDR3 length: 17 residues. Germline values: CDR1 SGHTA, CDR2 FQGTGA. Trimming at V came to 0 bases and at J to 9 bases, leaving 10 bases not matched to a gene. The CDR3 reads CASSLTYPSGRSGEQFF. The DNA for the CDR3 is TGTGCCAGCAGCTTAACGTATCCTAGCGGGAGGTCGGGTGAGCAGTTCTTC. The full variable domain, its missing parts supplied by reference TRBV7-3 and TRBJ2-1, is GAGVSQTPSNKVTEKGKYVELRCDPISGHTALYWYRQSLGQGPEFLIYFQGTGAADDSGLPNDRFFAVRPEGSVSTLKIQRTERGDSAVYLCASSLTYPSGRSGEQFFGPGTRLTVL.

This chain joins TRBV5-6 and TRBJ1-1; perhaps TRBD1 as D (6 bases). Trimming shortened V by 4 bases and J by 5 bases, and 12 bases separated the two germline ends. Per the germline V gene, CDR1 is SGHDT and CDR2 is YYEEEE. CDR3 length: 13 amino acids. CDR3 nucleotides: TGTGCCAGCAGCGCACAGGGTTTGACTGAAGCTTTCTTT. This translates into CASSAQGLTEAFF.

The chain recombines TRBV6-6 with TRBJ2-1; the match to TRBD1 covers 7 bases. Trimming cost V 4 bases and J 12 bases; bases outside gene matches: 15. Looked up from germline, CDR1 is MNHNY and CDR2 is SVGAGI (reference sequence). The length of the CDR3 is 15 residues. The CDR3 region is CASSSPGQLSRWQFF. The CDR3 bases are TGTGCCAGCAGTTCACCGGGACAGCTATCTAGGTGGCAGTTCTTC.

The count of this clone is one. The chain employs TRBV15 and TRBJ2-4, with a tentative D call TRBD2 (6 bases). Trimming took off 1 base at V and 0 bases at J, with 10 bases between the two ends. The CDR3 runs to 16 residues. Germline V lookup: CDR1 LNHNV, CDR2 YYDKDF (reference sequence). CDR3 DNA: TGTGCCACCAGCAGAGCGGGGACTCTAGCCAAAAACATTCAGTACTTC. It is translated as CATSRAGTLAKNIQYF.

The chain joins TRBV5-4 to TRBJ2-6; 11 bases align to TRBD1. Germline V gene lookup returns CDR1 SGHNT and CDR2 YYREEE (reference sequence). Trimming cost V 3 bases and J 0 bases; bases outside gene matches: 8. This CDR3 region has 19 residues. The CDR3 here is CASSSVGTGGISGANVLTF. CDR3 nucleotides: TGTGCCAGCAGCTCCGTGGGGACAGGGGGGATCTCTGGGGCCAACGTCCTGACTTTC.

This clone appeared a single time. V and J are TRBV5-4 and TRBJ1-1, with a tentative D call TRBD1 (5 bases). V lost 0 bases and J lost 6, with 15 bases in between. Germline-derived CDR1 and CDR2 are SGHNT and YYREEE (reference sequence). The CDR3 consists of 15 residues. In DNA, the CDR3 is TGTGCCAGCAGCTTGGGGACCCCTCAAGGGGCTGAAGCTTTCTTT. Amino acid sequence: CASSLGTPQGAEAFF.

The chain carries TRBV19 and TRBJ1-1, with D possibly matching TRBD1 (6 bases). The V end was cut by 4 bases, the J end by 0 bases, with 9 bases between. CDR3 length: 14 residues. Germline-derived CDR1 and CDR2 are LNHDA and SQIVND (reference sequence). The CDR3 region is CASSTQGLNTEAFF. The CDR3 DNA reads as TGTGCCAGTAGTACACAGGGACTGAACACTGAAGCTTTCTTT.